Listed below are T cell receptor beta chains from one sample, sequenced in a study of OX40 agonist ivuxolimab in advanced cancers. Repertoires were generated with immunoSEQ multiplex PCR, while TCRdb's copy carries only in-frame clones and drops some. Among 100,000 to 150,000 clones, about 93% were seen once, and the ten largest hold 0.9% to 1.2%. Sequenced material: CD4+ or CD8+ T cells sorted from blood, taken in a trial of the OX40 agonist ivuxolimab. The receptors shown here come from an adult with an advanced solid tumor such as melanoma, head and neck, liver or kidney cancer. The CDR3 runs from the conserved cysteine through the conserved F or W. Each record gives: J gene, D gene, V gene, clone size, CDR3 DNA, CDR3 protein. A D gene is named only where the DNA matches it firmly. Some rows mark clone size as missing; the rest say once, few, many or name a class of expanded clone.

TRBJ1-2 NA TRBV7-2 few TGTGCCAGCAGCCGGGGACGGATCTATGGCTACACCTTC CASSRGRIYGYTF
TRBJ2-7 TRBD1 TRBV5-1 NA TGCGCCAGCAGCTCACAGGGGTCGCCCTACGAGCAGTACTTC CASSSQGSPYEQYF
TRBJ2-2 TRBD2 TRBV5-1 NA TGCGCCAGCAGCTTCAACTCACTAGCGGCGGTGAACACCGGGGAGCTGTTTTTT CASSFNSLAAVNTGELFF
TRBJ1-3 NA TRBV5-1 NA TGCGCCAGCAGCTTGGGTCGGGGTCCTGCCTCTGGAAACACCATATATTTT CASSLGRGPASGNTIYF
TRBJ2-2 NA TRBV4-3 NA TGCGCCAGCAGCCAAAGCGGAGTAGCCGGGGAGCTGTTTTTT CASSQSGVAGELFF
TRBJ2-1 TRBD2 TRBV5-8 NA TGTGCCAGCAGCTTCGTGAGCGCGGGGGAGAATGAGCAGTTCTTC CASSFVSAGENEQFF
TRBJ2-5 NA TRBV5-4 NA TGTGCCAGCAGCCAACCTAAAGAGACCCAGTACTTC CASSQPKETQYF
TRBJ1-4 NA TRBV28 NA TGTGCCAGCAGTTCCGGGGTCCAAAATGAAAAACTGTTTTTT CASSSGVQNEKLFF
TRBJ2-6 NA TRBV4-3 NA TGCGCCAGCAGCCGCGGGGACAGCCGCTCCTCTGGGGCCAACGTCCTGACTTTC CASSRGDSRSSGANVLTF
TRBJ2-2 TRBD1 TRBV4-3 NA TGCGCCAGCAGCCAGGACACGGGACAGGCCCACACCGGGGAGCTGTTTTTT CASSQDTGQAHTGELFF
TRBJ2-2 NA TRBV18 NA TGTGCCAGTCAAAGCACCGGGGAGCTGTTTTTT CASQSTGELFF
TRBJ2-5 NA TRBV7-7 NA TGTGCCAGCAGCTTAATGCGGGTTGGGGGAGAGACCCAGTACTTC CASSLMRVGGETQYF
TRBJ2-1 NA TRBV21-1 NA TGTGCCAGCACCCCAGCAACTGGTGTGGTTACCCCCGCGGGAGGGCCCTCCTACAATGAGCAGTTCTTC CASTPATGVVTPAGGPSYNEQFF
TRBJ2-5 TRBD2 TRBV11-2 NA TGTGCCAGCAGCTTGCCCTTGGGGGGAGGGGCGCGAGAGACCCAGTACTTC CASSLPLGGGARETQYF
TRBJ1-2 NA TRBV7-9 NA TGTGCCAGCAGCAGGACTAGGGGAGGAGAGGATGGCTACACCTTC CASSRTRGGEDGYTF
TRBJ1-4 NA TRBV2 NA TGTGCCAGCAATCTCCTCCGTGCCCTCAATGAAAAACTGTTTTTT CASNLLRALNEKLFF
TRBJ2-3 NA TRBV6-5 few TGTGCCAGCAGGATTACAGGGATTACCACAGATACGCAGTATTTT CASRITGITTDTQYF
TRBJ1-4 NA TRBV4-3 NA TGCGCCAGCAGCCGGGTGGGTAATGAAAAACTGTTTTTT CASSRVGNEKLFF
TRBJ1-5 TRBD1 TRBV5-1 NA TGTGCCAGCAGCTTGACCCTTACAGGGGATCAGCCCCAGCATTTT CASSLTLTGDQPQHF
TRBJ1-4 NA TRBV5-4 NA TGTGCCAGCAGCAAAACACAGGGTTTGCCAGAAAAACTGTTTTTT CASSKTQGLPEKLFF
TRBJ1-2 TRBD1 TRBV19 NA TGTGCCAGTAGTATAGACGCGACGGGACAGGGGAACGGCTACACCTTC CASSIDATGQGNGYTF
TRBJ2-1 NA TRBV7-3 NA TGTGCCAGCAGCTTAAAGGGCCAGCCAGGGACCTATCTGAATGAGCAGTTCTTC CASSLKGQPGTYLNEQFF
TRBJ1-2 NA TRBV7-2 once TGTGCCAGCAGCTTGGGGGATTCGGGCTACACCTTC CASSLGDSGYTF
TRBJ1-2 NA TRBV5-1 NA TGCGCCAGCAGCTTGCGGGGCACCTATGGCTACACCTTC CASSLRGTYGYTF